A selection of T cell receptor beta chains follows, all from one sample in a study of blood T cells in healthy people across ages. TCRdb processed the 5' RACE reads anew with MiXCR; each CDR3 protein has one entry. The sample comprises fewer than 2 million distinct CDR3 sequences, 30% to 40% of which are singletons, and 20% to 25% rests with the top ten. The sample was blood. Receptor source: a human donor in good health. Both conserved end residues are trimmed from each CDR3. Each record gives: J gene, V gene, CDR3 protein.

TRBJ2-3 TRBV7-6 ASSPRHYTDTQY
TRBJ2-1 TRBV6-2/TRBV6-3 ASSYLPGGGYNEQF
TRBJ2-7 TRBV12-3/TRBV12-4 ASSFRVALGEQY
TRBJ1-3 TRBV29-1 SGQGGGNTIY
TRBJ2-2 TRBV29-1 SVGEMELF
TRBJ1-2 TRBV14 ASSQVGPTGQNYGYT
TRBJ2-1 TRBV20-1 SARASGGARNEQF
TRBJ1-5 TRBV10-3 ATSEWGPGNQPQH
TRBJ2-7 TRBV9 ASSVSTDSYEQY
TRBJ2-4 TRBV20-1 SAPPRTGGQNIQY
TRBJ1-2 TRBV20-1 SARTPGQTNYGYT
TRBJ2-1 TRBV7-2 ASSLSGTETYNEQF
TRBJ2-5 TRBV10-3 AIRSGGEETQY
TRBJ2-1 TRBV29-1 SVVRRGPPDDNEQF
TRBJ2-1 TRBV6-2/TRBV6-3 ASRRDIPWWEQF
TRBJ1-3 TRBV20-1 SARAGGPGNTIY
TRBJ2-3 TRBV4-3 ASTLSGGSTDTQY
TRBJ1-2 TRBV7-9 ASRALQQGSRGYT
TRBJ1-3 TRBV10-3 AISETGAGNTIY
TRBJ1-6 TRBV4-1 ASSRVQDTSYNPPLH
TRBJ2-3 TRBV10-3 AISGGGGEGTDTQY
- TRBV5-1 AGSLAGRDGYEQY
TRBJ1-2 TRBV7-9 ASGVWTGRGYT
TRBJ2-7 TRBV5-1 ASSHGTGGNLIYEQY
TRBJ2-3 TRBV9 ASSVGREWGTDTQY
TRBJ2-2 TRBV12-3/TRBV12-4 ASSWVSGYLNTGELF
TRBJ2-2 TRBV19 ASSIQVTGELF
TRBJ2-3 TRBV20-1 SARAGGVTDTQY
TRBJ1-1 TRBV4-1 ASSHPKTPENTEAF
TRBJ2-7 TRBV7-6 ASSLLSATGGSYEQY
TRBJ2-3 TRBV28 ASSVLAGGDTQY
TRBJ1-1 TRBV20-1 SASRLPNTEAF
TRBJ2-1 TRBV7-2 ASSLAVTDNEQF
TRBJ2-7 TRBV28 ASSSSQGSLYEQY
TRBJ2-5 TRBV29-1 SVEEEETQY
TRBJ2-1 TRBV7-8 ASSTPSGGAREQF
TRBJ2-1 TRBV4-1 ASSPAGAAGNEQF
TRBJ2-1 TRBV19 ASSMFGEQF
TRBJ2-3 TRBV7-8 ASSLAGDGTDTQY
TRBJ2-7 TRBV6-1 ASSEESFVAYEQY
- TRBV12-3/TRBV12-4 ASSQGHTSYEQY
TRBJ1-6 TRBV5-1 ASSLVGSRYNSPLH
TRBJ2-5 TRBV9 ASSPDDRMGETQY
TRBJ1-2 TRBV28 ASSINNYGYT
TRBJ2-7 TRBV20-1 SAHRQGSSYEQY
TRBJ2-1 TRBV2 ASSEGQGAGEQF